This entry features one TCR beta chain sequence. This specimen comes from a study of blood T cell repertoires in COVID-19. At the level of the study: T cells, B-cell-depleted T cells, or PBMCs provided the cDNA or gDNA that served as material.

Germline loops: CDR1 SGHTA, CDR2 FQGNSA. The CDR3 consists of 15 residues. V lost 0 bases to trimming and J lost 7 bases, with 13 bases between them. The table came from immunoSEQ multiplex PCR; TCRdb's copy has only in-frame clones and leaves some out. This table holds roughly 180,000 clones, approximately 87% found once. Sequenced input: peripheral blood. The receptor was isolated from a man between 65 and 80 years old with active or convalescent COVID-19. This chain uses TRBV7-2 with TRBJ1-5; D not certain. The DNA of the CDR3 is TGTGCCAGCAGCTTAGCCGTCGGAGCAGCCCAGCCCCAGCATTTT. It specifies CASSLAVGAAQPQHF.